This T cell receptor (beta chain) comes out of a study of blood T cell repertoires in COVID-19. In the study overall: There were acute and convalescent COVID-19 samples, and they came from the United States, Italy and Spain.

Enrolled during active infection, Seattle patients were then followed longitudinally. Germline CDR1 and CDR2: SGHRS and YFSETQ. The V and J ends lost 2 bases and 6 bases respectively, with 11 bases between them. The CDR3 is 13 residues long. This clone is a singleton in its sample. The data were produced by immunoSEQ multiplex PCR, yet TCRdb's version contains in-frame clones alone and is incomplete. The sample contains about 200,000 clones, about 83% of which appear only once. This clonotype originated in a person between 65 and 79 years old with COVID-19, enrolled during active disease. Sequenced sample: peripheral blood. The chain joins TRBV5-1 to TRBJ1-2; D unresolved. The CDR3 protein is CASSLQTNNGYTF. The CDR3 nucleotides are TGCGCCAGCAGCTTACAGACAAATAATGGCTACACCTTC. The full variable domain, completed using reference TRBV5-1 and TRBJ1-2, is KAGVTQTPRYLIKTRGQQVTLSCSPISGHRSVSWYQQTPGQGLQFLFEYFSETQRNKGNFPGRFSGRQFSNSRSEMNVSTLELGDSALYLCASSLQTNNGYTFGSGTRLTVV.